This T cell receptor (beta chain) was sequenced for a study of regulatory T cells. Study-level findings and limits: Hydrophobic residues at CDR3 positions 6 and 7 were enriched in conventional CD4+ T cells of CD3G-deficient patients. In patients, unique TRB V-J pairs were restricted and V/J usage skewed, especially in Tregs.

A couple of CD3G-deficient patients had more severe autoimmunity; all had some. CD4+ T cells were divided by sorting: CD25-high CD127-low Tregs, CD25-low CD127-high conventional cells. Amplification used 52 TRBV primers and 13 TRBJ primers. Sequencing used immunoSEQ multiplex PCR; TCRdb keeps in-frame clones, though not all of them. The sample contains approximately 29,000 clones, approximately 93% of which appear only once. Concerning this clone itself: Its antigen is not known.

V lost 1 base and J lost 4, with 11 bases in between. CDR1 and CDR2 from the germline V gene are SGHAT and FQNNGV. The CDR3 extends over 14 amino acids. The rearrangement uses TRBV11-2 and TRBJ2-7; D remains unclear. The TCR was taken from a child aged 2 to 9 with CD3G deficiency. What was sequenced was conventional CD4+ T cells sorted from blood. CDR3 DNA: TGTGCCAGCAGCTTAGGTCCTGCGGTTTACGAGCAGTACTTC. Translation gives CASSLGPAVYEQYF.